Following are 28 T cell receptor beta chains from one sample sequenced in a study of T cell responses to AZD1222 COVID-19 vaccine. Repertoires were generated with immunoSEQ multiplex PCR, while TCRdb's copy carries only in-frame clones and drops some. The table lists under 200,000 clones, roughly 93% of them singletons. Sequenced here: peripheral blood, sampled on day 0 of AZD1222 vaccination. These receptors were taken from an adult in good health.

The CDR3 protein is CASSLGPQGGPNEKLFF. CDR3 nucleotide sequence: TGCGCCAGCAGCTTGGGTCCTCAGGGGGGGCCTAATGAAAAACTGTTTTTT. This chain connects TRBV5-1 to TRBJ1-4, with 7 bases aligning to TRBD1. Germline values: CDR1 SGHRS, CDR2 YFSETQ. V was pared by 0 bases and J by 3 bases, with 8 bases of the junction left unmatched. This CDR3 region has 17 residues.

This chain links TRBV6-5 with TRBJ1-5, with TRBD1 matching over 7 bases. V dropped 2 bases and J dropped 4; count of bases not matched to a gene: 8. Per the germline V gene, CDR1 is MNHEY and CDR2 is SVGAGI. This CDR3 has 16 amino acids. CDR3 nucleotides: TGTGCCAGCAGTTACACCCGGACAGGACAAAATCAGCCCCAGCATTTT. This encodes CASSYTRTGQNQPQHF.

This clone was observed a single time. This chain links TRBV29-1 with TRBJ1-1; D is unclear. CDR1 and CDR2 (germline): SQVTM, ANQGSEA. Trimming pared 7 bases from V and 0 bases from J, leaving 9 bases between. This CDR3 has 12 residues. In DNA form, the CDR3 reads TGCAGCGGGGTTAATATGAACACTGAAGCTTTCTTT. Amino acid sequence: CSGVNMNTEAFF.

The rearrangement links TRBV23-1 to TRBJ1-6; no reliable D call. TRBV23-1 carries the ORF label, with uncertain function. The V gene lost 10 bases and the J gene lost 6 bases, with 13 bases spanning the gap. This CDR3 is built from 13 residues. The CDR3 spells CAIPPKINSPLHF. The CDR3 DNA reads TGCGCCATCCCTCCCAAGATTAATTCACCCCTCCACTTT.

CDR3 protein: CASRAVLNYGYTF. Written as DNA, the CDR3 is TGCGCCAGCAGGGCTGTTCTTAACTATGGCTACACCTTC. This chain uses TRBV5-1 with TRBJ1-2, with D unresolved. This CDR3 spans 13 amino acids. Per germline, CDR1 SGHRS and CDR2 YFSETQ. Deletions cut 5 bases from V and 1 base from J, with 9 bases between.

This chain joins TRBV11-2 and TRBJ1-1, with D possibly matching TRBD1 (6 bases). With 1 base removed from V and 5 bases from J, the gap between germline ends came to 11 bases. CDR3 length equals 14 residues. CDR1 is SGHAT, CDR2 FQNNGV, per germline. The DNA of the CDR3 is TGTGCCAGCAGCTTAGGGAGGGGGGGGACTGAAGCTTTCTTT. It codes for CASSLGRGGTEAFF.

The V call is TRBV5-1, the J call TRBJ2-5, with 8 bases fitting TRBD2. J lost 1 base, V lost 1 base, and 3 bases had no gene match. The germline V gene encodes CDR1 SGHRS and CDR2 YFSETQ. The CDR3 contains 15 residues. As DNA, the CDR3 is TGCGCCAGCAGCTTGACTAGCGGAATCCAAGAGACCCAGTACTTC. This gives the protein CASSLTSGIQETQYF.

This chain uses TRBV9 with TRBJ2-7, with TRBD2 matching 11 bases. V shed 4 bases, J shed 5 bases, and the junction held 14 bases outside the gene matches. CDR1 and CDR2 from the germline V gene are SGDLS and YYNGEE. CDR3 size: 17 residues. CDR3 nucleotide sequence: TGTGCCAGCAGCTCTACCTCACTAGCGGGAGTTATGGACGAGCAGTACTTC. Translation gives CASSSTSLAGVMDEQYF.

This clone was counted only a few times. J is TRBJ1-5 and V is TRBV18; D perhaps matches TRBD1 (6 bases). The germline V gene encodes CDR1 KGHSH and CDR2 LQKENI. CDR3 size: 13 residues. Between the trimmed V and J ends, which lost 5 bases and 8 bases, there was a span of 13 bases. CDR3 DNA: TGTGCCAGCTCAATCGGACAGCATGAGCCCCAGCATTTT. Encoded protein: CASSIGQHEPQHF.

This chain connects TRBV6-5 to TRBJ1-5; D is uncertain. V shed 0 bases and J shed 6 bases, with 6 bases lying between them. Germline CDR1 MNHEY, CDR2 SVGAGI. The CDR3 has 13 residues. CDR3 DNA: TGTGCCAGCAGTTACTCGAGGAGTCAGCCCCAGCATTTT. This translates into CASSYSRSQPQHF.

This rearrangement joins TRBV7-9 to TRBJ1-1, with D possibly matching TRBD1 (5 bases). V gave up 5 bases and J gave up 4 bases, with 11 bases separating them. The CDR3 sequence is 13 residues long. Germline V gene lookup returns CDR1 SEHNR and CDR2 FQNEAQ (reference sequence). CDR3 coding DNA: TGTGCCAGCAGCCTGGGGGGGGTCACTGAAGCTTTCTTT. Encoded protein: CASSLGGVTEAFF. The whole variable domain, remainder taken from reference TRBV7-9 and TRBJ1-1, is DTGVSQNPRHKITKRGQNVTFRCDPISEHNRLYWYRQTLGQGPEFLTYFQNEAQLEKSRLLSDRFSAERPKGSFSTLEIQRTEQGDSAMYLCASSLGGVTEAFFGQGTRLTVV.

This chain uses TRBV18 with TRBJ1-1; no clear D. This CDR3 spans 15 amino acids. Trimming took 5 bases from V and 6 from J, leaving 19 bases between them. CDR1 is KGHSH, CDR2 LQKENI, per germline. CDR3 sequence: CASSSGPLRSAEAFF. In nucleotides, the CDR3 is TGTGCCAGCTCATCAGGACCACTGAGGAGCGCTGAAGCTTTCTTT.

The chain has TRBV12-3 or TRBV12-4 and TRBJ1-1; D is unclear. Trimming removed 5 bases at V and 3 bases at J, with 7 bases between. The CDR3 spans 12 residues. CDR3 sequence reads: CASSPDHTEAFF. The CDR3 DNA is TGTGCCAGCAGTCCGGACCACACTGAAGCTTTCTTT.

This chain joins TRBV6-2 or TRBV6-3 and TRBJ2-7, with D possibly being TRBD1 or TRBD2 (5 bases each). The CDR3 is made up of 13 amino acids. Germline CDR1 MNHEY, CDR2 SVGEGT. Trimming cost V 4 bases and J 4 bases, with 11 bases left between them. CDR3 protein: CASSLEGIYEQYF. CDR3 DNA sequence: TGTGCCAGCAGTTTAGAGGGGATATACGAGCAGTACTTC.

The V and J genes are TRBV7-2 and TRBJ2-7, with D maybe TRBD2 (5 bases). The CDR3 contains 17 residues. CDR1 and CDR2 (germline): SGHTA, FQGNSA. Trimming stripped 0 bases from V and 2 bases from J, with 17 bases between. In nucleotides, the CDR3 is TGTGCCAGCAGCTTAGCCCCCACGGGAAGGTACCCCTACGAGCAGTACTTC. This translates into CASSLAPTGRYPYEQYF.

The CDR3, as DNA: TGTGCCAGCAGCTCTCTCCAGGGGAATGGCACTGAAGCTTTCTTT. Its translation is CASSSLQGNGTEAFF. The chain recombines TRBV12-1 with TRBJ1-1; the table's D call of TRBD1 was not tested on the DNA. TRBV12-1 is a known pseudogene. The CDR3 covers 15 residues.

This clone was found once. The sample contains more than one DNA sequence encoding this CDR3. The CDR3: CASSQTGGYGYTF. The DNA of the CDR3 is TGTGCCAGCAGCCAAACAGGGGGCTATGGCTACACCTTC. The rearrangement joins TRBV3-1 (or the pseudogene TRBV3-2) to TRBJ1-2; the match to TRBD1 covers 8 bases. The CDR3 contains 13 residues. Germline CDR1 and CDR2: LGHDT and YNNKEL (reference sequence). Unmatched junction bases numbered 0, after V lost 2 bases and J lost 4 bases.

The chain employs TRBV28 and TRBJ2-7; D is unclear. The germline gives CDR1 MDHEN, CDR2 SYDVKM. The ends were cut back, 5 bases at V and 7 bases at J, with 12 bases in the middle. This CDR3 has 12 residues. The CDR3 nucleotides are TGTGCCAGCAGTATCTTGATTAAGGAGCAGTACTTC. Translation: CASSILIKEQYF. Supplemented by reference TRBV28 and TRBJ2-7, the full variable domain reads DVKVTQSSRYLVKRTGEKVFLECVQDMDHENMFWYRQDPGLGLRLIYFSYDVKMKEKGDIPEGYSVSREKKERFSLILESASTNQTSMYLCASSILIKEQYFGPGTRLTVT.

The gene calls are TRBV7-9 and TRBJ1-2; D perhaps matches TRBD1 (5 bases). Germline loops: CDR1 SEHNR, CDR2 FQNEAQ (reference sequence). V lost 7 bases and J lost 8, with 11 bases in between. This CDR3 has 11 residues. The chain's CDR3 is CASTDRGGYTF. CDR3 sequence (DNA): TGTGCCAGCACGGACCGGGGCGGCTACACCTTC.

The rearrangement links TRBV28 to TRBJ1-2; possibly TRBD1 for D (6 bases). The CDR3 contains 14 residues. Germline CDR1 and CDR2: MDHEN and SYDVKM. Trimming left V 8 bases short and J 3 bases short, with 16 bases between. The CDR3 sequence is CASRTTGGDYGYTF. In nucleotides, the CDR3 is TGTGCCAGCCGAACGACGGGGGGCGACTATGGCTACACCTTC.

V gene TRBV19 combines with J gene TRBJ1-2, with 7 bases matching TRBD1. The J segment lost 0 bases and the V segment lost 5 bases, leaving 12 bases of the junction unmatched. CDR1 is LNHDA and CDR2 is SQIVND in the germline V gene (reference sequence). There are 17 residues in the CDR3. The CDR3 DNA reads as TGTGCCAGTAGTTCTGCAGGGGGGCACGGACCTAACTATGGCTACACCTTC. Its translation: CASSSAGGHGPNYGYTF.

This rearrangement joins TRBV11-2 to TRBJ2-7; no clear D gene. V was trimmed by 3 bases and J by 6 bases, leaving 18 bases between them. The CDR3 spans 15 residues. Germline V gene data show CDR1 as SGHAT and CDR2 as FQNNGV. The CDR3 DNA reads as TGTGCCAGCAGCTTTGTCGGCGAGGTATCGGGCGAGCAGTACTTC. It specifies CASSFVGEVSGEQYF.

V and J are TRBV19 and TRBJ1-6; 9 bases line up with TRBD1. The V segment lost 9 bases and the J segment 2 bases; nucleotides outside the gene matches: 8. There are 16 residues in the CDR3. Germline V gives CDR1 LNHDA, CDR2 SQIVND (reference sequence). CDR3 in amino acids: CASNPGQGAYNSPLHF. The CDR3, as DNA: TGTGCCAGCAACCCGGGACAGGGAGCCTATAATTCACCCCTCCACTTT.

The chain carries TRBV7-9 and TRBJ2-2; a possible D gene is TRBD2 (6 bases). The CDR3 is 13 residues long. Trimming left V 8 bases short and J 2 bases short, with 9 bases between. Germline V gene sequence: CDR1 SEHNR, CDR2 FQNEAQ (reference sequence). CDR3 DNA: TGTGCCAGCGCTAGCGTAAACACCGGGGAGCTGTTTTTT. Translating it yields CASASVNTGELFF.

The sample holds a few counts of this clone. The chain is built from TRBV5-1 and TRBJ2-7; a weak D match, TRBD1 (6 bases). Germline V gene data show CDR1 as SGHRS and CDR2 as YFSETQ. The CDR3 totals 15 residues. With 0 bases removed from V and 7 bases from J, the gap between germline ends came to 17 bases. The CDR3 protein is CASSLALAGAWEQYF. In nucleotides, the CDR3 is TGCGCCAGCAGCTTGGCGCTGGCAGGGGCTTGGGAGCAGTACTTC.

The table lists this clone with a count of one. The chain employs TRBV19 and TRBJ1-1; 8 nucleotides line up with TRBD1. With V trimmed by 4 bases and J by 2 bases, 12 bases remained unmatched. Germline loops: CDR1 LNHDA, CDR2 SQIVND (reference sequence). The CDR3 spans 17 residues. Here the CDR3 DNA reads TGTGCCAGTAGTAGTTGGACAGGGATAGTAAGAAACACTGAAGCTTTCTTT. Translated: CASSSWTGIVRNTEAFF.

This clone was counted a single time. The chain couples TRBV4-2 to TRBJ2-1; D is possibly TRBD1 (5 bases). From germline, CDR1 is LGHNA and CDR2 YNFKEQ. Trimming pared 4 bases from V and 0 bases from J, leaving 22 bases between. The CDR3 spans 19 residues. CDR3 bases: TGTGCCAGCAGCCCCCCCCGGTGGGGCGGAAAGAGCTCCTACAATGAGCAGTTCTTC. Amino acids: CASSPPRWGGKSSYNEQFF.

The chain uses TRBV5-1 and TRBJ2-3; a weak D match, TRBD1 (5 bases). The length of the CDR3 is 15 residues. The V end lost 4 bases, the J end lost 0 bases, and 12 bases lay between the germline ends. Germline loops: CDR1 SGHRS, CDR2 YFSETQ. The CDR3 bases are TGCGCCAGCAGCCCAAGACAGATTAGCACAGATACGCAGTATTTT. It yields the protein CASSPRQISTDTQYF.